The entry below gives a single T cell receptor beta chain sequence along with its context. What it recognizes is unknown. These data are taken from a study of T cell responses to AZD1222 COVID-19 vaccine. Background on the study: Second-dose groups at about 4 or about 12 weeks were pooled. General study results and limits: The study found vaccine-associated CD4 TCRs spanning spike, dominant at 160-218 and 743-854. Donors, mostly white British, included more females; clonal diversity was possibly underestimated.

Sequencing used immunoSEQ multiplex PCR; TCRdb keeps in-frame clones, though not all of them. The table lists 150,000 or so clones, around 90% of them singletons. V was clipped by 2 bases and J by 2 bases; unmatched bases: 8. The CDR3 spans 16 residues. Germline CDR1 and CDR2: LGHNT and FRNRAP. V is TRBV12-5 and J is TRBJ2-7; 8 bases line up with TRBD1. The starting material was peripheral blood, obtained on day 0 of AZD1222 vaccination. This clonotype originated in an adult in good health. CDR3 amino acids: CASGLPQGALPYEQYF. For the CDR3, the DNA is TGTGCTAGTGGTTTGCCCCAGGGGGCTCTACCCTACGAGCAGTACTTC.